The 9 T cell receptor beta chains below all came from one sample that was sequenced in a study of cytotoxic CD8 clonotypes in ibrutinib-treated CLL. This table comes from immunoSEQ multiplex PCR, and its TCRdb copy is limited to in-frame clones, with some not included. The sample includes more than 110,000 clones, under 95% seen only once; the top ten take roughly 10%. The source was PBMCs, collected after 12 months of ibrutinib treatment. These receptors all come from a human donor with chronic lymphocytic leukemia.

CDR3 sequence reads: CASKLNTEAFF. Here the CDR3 DNA reads TGTGCCAGCAAGTTAAACACTGAAGCTTTCTTT. This chain joins TRBV6-5 and TRBJ1-1; D is uncertain. V was cut by 7 bases and J by 2 bases, with 5 bases left in between. Germline V gives CDR1 MNHEY, CDR2 SVGAGI. There are 11 residues in the CDR3.

The chain combines TRBV7-3 with TRBJ2-3; possibly TRBD1 for D (5 bases). Germline V lookup: CDR1 SGHTA, CDR2 FQGTGA. The CDR3 totals 14 residues. Trimming took off 10 bases at V and 4 bases at J, with 18 bases between the two ends. In DNA form, the CDR3 reads TGTGCCACCGCCCCCCGATCAGGGTCAGATACGCAGTATTTT. This translates into CATAPRSGSDTQYF. The whole variable domain, remainder taken from reference TRBV7-3 and TRBJ2-3, is GAGVSQTPSNKVTEKGKYVELRCDPISGHTALYWYRQSLGQGPEFLIYFQGTGAADDSGLPNDRFFAVRPEGSVSTLKIQRTERGDSAVYLCATAPRSGSDTQYFGPGTRLTVL.

Notes on this clone: Other DNA sequences in the same sample also yield this CDR3. The J gene is TRBJ2-7, the V gene TRBV7-8; unclear D gene. The V end was cut by 3 bases, the J end by 4 bases, with 4 bases between. The CDR3 extends over 11 amino acids. Per the germline V gene, CDR1 is SGHVS and CDR2 is FQNEAQ. The CDR3 DNA sequence: TGTGCCAGCAGCTTTTCTTACGAGCAGTACTTC. Its protein product is CASSFSYEQYF.

V gene TRBV11-2 combines with J gene TRBJ2-7, with 9 bases fitting TRBD1. This CDR3 contains 14 residues. Trimming cost V 5 bases and J 3 bases; bases outside gene matches: 5. CDR1 SGHAT and CDR2 FQNNGV come from the germline V gene. The CDR3 reads CASSPWDRVYEQYF. CDR3 DNA: TGTGCCAGCAGCCCCTGGGACAGGGTCTACGAGCAGTACTTC.

V and J are TRBV5-1 and TRBJ2-1; D tentatively fits TRBD1 or TRBD2 (5 bases each). Germline assignment: CDR1 SGHRS and CDR2 YFSETQ. The CDR3 covers 14 residues. With 4 bases removed from V and 15 bases from J, the gap between germline ends came to 23 bases. The CDR3 reads CASSPDPGQLEWFF. The CDR3 coding sequence is TGCGCCAGCAGCCCAGACCCGGGGCAACTCGAGTGGTTCTTC.

This clone was observed a single time. The chain couples TRBV10-3 to TRBJ2-3, with a tentative D call TRBD2 (6 bases). V lost 10 bases and J 2 bases, leaving 19 bases between the germline ends. This CDR3 is 15 amino acids long. Per the germline V gene, CDR1 is ENHRY and CDR2 is SYGVKD. CDR3 nucleotides: TGTGCCACCAGAGCAGGCGGGGCCATCACAGATACGCAGTATTTT. Translating gives CATRAGGAITDTQYF.

The chain carries TRBV28 and TRBJ2-4, with D possibly TRBD1 on 6 matching bases. Trimming stripped 9 bases from V and 1 base from J, with 10 bases between. CDR1 is MDHEN, CDR2 SYDVKM, per germline. This CDR3 has 13 residues. The CDR3, as DNA: TGTGCCAGTCGTCAGGGGGCCAAAAACATTCAGTACTTC. Translation: CASRQGAKNIQYF.

The chain has TRBV19 and TRBJ2-5, with D unclear. V gave up 3 bases and J gave up 7 bases, with 18 bases separating them. The CDR3 is 15 amino acids. Germline V gives CDR1 LNHDA, CDR2 SQIVND (reference sequence). Written as DNA, the CDR3 is TGTGCCAGTAGTATCGCAGAGAGGTGGGGTGGGACCCAGTACTTC. Translation gives CASSIAERWGGTQYF.

The chain couples TRBV11-3 to TRBJ2-1; 10 positions agree with TRBD2. The germline gives CDR1 SGHNT, CDR2 YENEEA. The length of the CDR3 is 16 residues. V shed 1 base and J 4 bases; nucleotides not matched to a gene: 4. CDR3 region: CASSLVLAGVYNEQFF. DNA of the CDR3: TGTGCCAGCAGCTTAGTCCTAGCGGGAGTATACAATGAGCAGTTCTTC.